The text below deals with one TCR beta chain. Its matching antigen is unknown. The sample originates from a study of cytomegalovirus exposure and HLA in healthy donors. Across the study: As an earlier analysis found, 180 million or so T cells yielded about 120 million unique TCR beta sequences. Study findings and constraints: A missense DCLRE1C variant was associated with V- and J-gene trimming of TCR beta chains in a later analysis, and an independent cohort replicated the association. Sequencing likely generated an artifact that appeared as a cluster of highly shared sequence variants. The study labeled 150 to 200 TCR beta chains cytomegalovirus-associated.

PCR amplification relied on 60 Vbeta primers (plus 13 Jbeta primers). Only in-frame clones appear in the TCRdb table, and some are missing; sequencing was by immunoSEQ multiplex PCR. The sample records under 110,000 clones, around 75% being singletons. Source material: PBMCs. This receptor was obtained from a male donor in good health and CMV-seropositive.

CDR3 loop: CASSRGLAGGTPYEQYF. Here the CDR3 DNA reads TGTGCCAGCAGCCGGGGACTAGCGGGGGGTACACCCTACGAGCAGTACTTC. The chain combines TRBV5-4 with TRBJ2-7; TRBD2 aligns across 15 bases. The CDR3 has 17 residues. Germline V lookup: CDR1 SGHNT, CDR2 YYREEE (reference sequence). V dropped 4 bases and J dropped 2; count of bases not matched to a gene: 7.